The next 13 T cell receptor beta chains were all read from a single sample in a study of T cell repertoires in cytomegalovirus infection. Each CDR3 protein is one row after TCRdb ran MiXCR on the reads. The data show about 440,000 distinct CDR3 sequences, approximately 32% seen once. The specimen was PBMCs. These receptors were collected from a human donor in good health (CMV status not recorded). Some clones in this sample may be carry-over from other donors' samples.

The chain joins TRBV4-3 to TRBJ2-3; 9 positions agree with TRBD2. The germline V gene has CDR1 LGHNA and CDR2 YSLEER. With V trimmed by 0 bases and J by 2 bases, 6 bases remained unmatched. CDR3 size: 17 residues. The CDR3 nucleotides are TGCGCCAGCAGCCAAGAGGCGGGACTAGCATACACAGATACGCAGTATTTT. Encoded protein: CASSQEAGLAYTDTQYF.

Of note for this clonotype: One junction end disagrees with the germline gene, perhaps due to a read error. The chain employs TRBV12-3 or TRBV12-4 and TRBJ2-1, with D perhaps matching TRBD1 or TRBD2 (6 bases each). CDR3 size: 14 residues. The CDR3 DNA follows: TGTGCCATCAGTAACGGGGGCCCGAACATTGAGCAGTTCTTC. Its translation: CAISNGGPNIEQFF.

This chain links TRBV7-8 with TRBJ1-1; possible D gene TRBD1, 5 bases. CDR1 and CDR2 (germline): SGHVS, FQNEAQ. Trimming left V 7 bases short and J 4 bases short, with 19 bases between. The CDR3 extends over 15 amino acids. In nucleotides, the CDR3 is TGTGCCAGCATCTTGAGGCAGGGTGCGGGCACTGAAGCTTTCTTT. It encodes CASILRQGAGTEAFF.

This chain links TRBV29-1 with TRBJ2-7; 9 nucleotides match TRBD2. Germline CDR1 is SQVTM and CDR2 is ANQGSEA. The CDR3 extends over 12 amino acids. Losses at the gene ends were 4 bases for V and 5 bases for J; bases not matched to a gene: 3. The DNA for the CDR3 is TGCAGCGTTGCCCTAGCGGGGAACGAGCAGTACTTC. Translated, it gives CSVALAGNEQYF.

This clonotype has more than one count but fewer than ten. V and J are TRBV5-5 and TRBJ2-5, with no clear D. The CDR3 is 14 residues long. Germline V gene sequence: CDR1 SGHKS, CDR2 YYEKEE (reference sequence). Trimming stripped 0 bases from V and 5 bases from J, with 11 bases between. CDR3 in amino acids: CASSLVVSRETQYF. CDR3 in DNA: TGTGCCAGCAGCTTGGTTGTCAGTCGCGAGACCCAGTACTTC.

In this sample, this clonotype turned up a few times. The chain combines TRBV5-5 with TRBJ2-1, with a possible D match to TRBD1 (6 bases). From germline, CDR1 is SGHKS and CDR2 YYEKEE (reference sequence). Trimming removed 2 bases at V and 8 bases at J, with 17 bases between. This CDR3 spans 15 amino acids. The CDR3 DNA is TGTGCCAGCAGCTTCGGCTACAGGGCGCCGGATGAGCAGTTCTTC. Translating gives CASSFGYRAPDEQFF.

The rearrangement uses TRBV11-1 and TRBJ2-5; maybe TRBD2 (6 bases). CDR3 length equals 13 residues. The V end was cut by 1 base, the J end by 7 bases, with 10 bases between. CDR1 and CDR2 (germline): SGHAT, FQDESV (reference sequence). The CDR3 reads CASSLGRGTTQYF. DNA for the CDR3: TGTGCCAGCAGCTTAGGTCGGGGGACGACCCAGTACTTC. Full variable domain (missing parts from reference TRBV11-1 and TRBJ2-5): EAEVAQSPRYKITEKSQAVAFWCDPISGHATLYWYRQILGQGPELLVQFQDESVVDDSQLPKDRFSAERLKGVDSTLKIQPAELGDSAMYLCASSLGRGTTQYFGPGTRLLVL.

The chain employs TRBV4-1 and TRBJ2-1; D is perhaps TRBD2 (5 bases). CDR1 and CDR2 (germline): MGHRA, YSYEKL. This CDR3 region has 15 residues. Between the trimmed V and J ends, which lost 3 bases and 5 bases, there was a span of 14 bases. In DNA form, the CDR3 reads TGCGCCAGCAGCCAGCGAATTACTAGGAACAATGAGCAGTTCTTC. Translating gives CASSQRITRNNEQFF.

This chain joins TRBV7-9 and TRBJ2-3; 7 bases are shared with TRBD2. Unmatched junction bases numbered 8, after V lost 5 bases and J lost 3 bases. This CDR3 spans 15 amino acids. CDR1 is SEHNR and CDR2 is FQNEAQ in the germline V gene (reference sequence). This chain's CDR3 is CASSLLGAGTDTQYF. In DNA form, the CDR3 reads TGTGCCAGCAGCCTCCTGGGAGCGGGGACAGATACGCAGTATTTT.

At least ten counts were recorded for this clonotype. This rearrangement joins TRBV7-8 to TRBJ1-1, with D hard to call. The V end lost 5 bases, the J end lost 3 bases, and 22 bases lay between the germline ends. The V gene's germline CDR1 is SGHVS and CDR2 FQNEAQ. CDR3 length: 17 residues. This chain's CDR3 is CASSPIYGLDGHTEAFF. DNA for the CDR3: TGTGCCAGCAGCCCGATATATGGGTTAGACGGCCACACTGAAGCTTTCTTT.

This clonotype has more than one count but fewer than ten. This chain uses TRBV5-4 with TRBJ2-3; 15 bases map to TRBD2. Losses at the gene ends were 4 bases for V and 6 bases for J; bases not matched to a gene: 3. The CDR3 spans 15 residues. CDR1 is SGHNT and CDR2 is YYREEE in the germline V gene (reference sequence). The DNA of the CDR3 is TGTGCCAGCAGCATGGGACTAGCGGGGGGTGATACGCAGTATTTT. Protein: CASSMGLAGGDTQYF.

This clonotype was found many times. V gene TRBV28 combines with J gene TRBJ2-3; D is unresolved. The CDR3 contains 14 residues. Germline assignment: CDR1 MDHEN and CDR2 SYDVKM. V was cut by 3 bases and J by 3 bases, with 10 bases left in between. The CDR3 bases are TGTGCCAGCAGTTTTCTTAGTGGGACAGATACGCAGTATTTT. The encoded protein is CASSFLSGTDTQYF.

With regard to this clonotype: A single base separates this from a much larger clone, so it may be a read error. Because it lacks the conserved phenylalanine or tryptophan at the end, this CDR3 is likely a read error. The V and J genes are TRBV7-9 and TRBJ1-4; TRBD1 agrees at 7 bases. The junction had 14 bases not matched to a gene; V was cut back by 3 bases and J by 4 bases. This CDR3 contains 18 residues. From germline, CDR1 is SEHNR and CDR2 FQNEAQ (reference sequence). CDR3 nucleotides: TGTGCCAGCAGCTTTCGGCCCAACAACAGGGGAGTTAATGAAAAACTGTTTTTA. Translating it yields CASSFRPNNRGVNEKLFL.